The 10 T cell receptor beta chains in this list originate from one sample, sequenced in a study of OX40 agonist ivuxolimab in advanced cancers. The method was immunoSEQ multiplex PCR; TCRdb's version includes in-frame clones alone and lacks a portion of them. The sample lists around 15,000 clones; 80% to 95% were seen once. The sequences come from CD4+ or CD8+ T cells sorted from blood, collected in a trial of the OX40 agonist ivuxolimab. These receptors were obtained from an adult with an advanced solid tumor such as melanoma, head and neck, liver or kidney cancer.

Written as DNA, the CDR3 is TGCGCCAGCAGTGTGGGGGCCCGCTACAATGAGCAGTTCTTC. Encoded protein: CASSVGARYNEQFF. This chain uses TRBV10-1 with TRBJ2-1; a weak D match, TRBD1 (6 bases). Trimming removed 4 bases from V and 3 bases from J, with 10 bases in between. CDR1 is WNHNN, CDR2 SYGVQD, per germline (reference sequence). The CDR3 sequence is 14 residues long.

The chain employs TRBV19 and TRBJ2-5; no clear D gene. Trimming stripped 6 bases from V and 4 bases from J, with 12 bases between. Looked up from germline, CDR1 is LNHDA and CDR2 is SQIVND (reference sequence). The CDR3 covers 13 residues. In DNA form, the CDR3 reads TGTGCCAGTAGGTCTGAGAATAGAGAGACCCAGTACTTC. It encodes CASRSENRETQYF.

Here the CDR3 DNA reads TGCGCCAGCAGCCAAGATCGAGACAGGTACTACGAGCAGTACTTC. It encodes CASSQDRDRYYEQYF. This chain uses TRBV4-3 with TRBJ2-5; D perhaps matches TRBD1 (6 bases). The DNA end is a closer match to TRBJ2-7, so the J assignment may be wrong. CDR3 length: 15 amino acids. Germline V gives CDR1 LGHNA, CDR2 YSLEER.

V is TRBV5-1 and J is TRBJ2-7, with unresolved D. Looked up from germline, CDR1 is SGHRS and CDR2 is YFSETQ. V gave up 0 bases and J gave up 4 bases, with 8 bases separating them. This CDR3 region has 13 residues. In DNA, the CDR3 is TGCGCCAGCAGCTTGGCCTATGGTTACGAGCAGTACTTC. It yields the protein CASSLAYGYEQYF.

The chain is built from TRBV7-6 and TRBJ2-3, with 11 positions matching TRBD2. J gave up 4 bases and V 5 bases, and 17 bases lay outside the gene matches. Germline CDR1 is SGHVS and CDR2 is FNYEAQ. The CDR3 has 19 amino acids. CDR3 nucleotide sequence: TGTGCCAGCAGCCATCCGCTGGGGCTAGCGGGAGGAGGGGCAGATACGCAGTATTTT. Translating it yields CASSHPLGLAGGGADTQYF.

The chain links TRBV7-2 to TRBJ2-7, with 11 positions matching TRBD2. Germline V gene sequence: CDR1 SGHTA, CDR2 FQGNSA. The CDR3 sequence is 14 residues long. V dropped 4 bases and J dropped 2; count of bases not matched to a gene: 1. The CDR3 bases are TGTGCCAGCAGCTCGGGACTAGCGGCCTACGAGCAGTACTTC. Amino acid sequence: CASSSGLAAYEQYF. Drawing the rest from reference TRBV7-2 and TRBJ2-7, the complete variable domain is GAGVSQSPSNKVTEKGKDVELRCDPISGHTALYWYRQSLGQGLEFLIYFQGNSAPDKSGLPSDRFSAERTGGSVSTLTIQRTQQEDSAVYLCASSSGLAAYEQYFGPGTRLTVT.

The chain couples TRBV2 to TRBJ1-2; a possible D gene is TRBD1 (6 bases). This CDR3 is built from 15 residues. The V and J ends lost 1 base and 3 bases respectively, with 12 bases between them. Germline V CDR1 and CDR2: SNHLY, FYNNEI. CDR3 DNA sequence: TGTGCCAGCAGTGAAGGTCAGGGGCAGTACTATGGCTACACCTTC. It yields the protein CASSEGQGQYYGYTF.

This chain uses TRBV2 with TRBJ2-7; tentative D call: TRBD2 (5 bases). Looked up from germline, CDR1 is SNHLY and CDR2 is FYNNEI. V lost 3 bases, J lost 0 bases, and 12 bases lay in between. The CDR3 sequence is 15 residues long. This CDR3 reads CASSEGTGSSYEQYF. In DNA, the CDR3 is TGTGCCAGCAGTGAGGGAACGGGGAGCTCCTACGAGCAGTACTTC.

The CDR3 coding sequence is TGTGCCTGGAGTGTGGGCAGCTCCTACGAGCAGTACTTC. It translates to CAWSVGSSYEQYF. The chain links TRBV30 to TRBJ2-7, with unresolved D. The CDR3 covers 13 residues. The germline V gene encodes CDR1 GTSNPN and CDR2 SVGIG (reference sequence). The V and J ends lost 0 bases and 0 bases respectively, with 6 bases between them.

With respect to this clone: Different DNA sequences within this sample yield the same CDR3. The chain recombines TRBV9 with TRBJ2-2, with D possibly called TRBD1 or TRBD2 (5 bases each). Germline V gene sequence: CDR1 SGDLS, CDR2 YYNGEE. V gave up 3 bases and J gave up 8 bases, with 8 bases separating them. The CDR3 length is 12 residues. The CDR3 is CASSGDGGELFF. The DNA of the CDR3 is TGTGCCAGCAGCGGGGACGGGGGGGAGCTGTTTTTT.